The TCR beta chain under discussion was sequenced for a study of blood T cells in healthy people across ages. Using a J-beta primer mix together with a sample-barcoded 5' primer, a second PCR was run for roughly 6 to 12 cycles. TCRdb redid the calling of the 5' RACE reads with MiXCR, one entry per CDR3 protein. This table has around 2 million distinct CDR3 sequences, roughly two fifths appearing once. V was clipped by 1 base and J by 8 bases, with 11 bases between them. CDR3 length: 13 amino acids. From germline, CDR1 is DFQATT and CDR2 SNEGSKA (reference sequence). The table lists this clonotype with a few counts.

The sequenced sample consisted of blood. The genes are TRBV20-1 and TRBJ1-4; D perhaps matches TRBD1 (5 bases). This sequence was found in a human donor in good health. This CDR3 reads CSARAGGNEKLFF. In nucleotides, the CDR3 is TGCAGTGCTAGAGCCGGGGGTAACGAAAAACTGTTTTTT.